This record concerns one T cell receptor beta chain sequence. Its antigen is not identified. Researchers ran the PCR with 60 Vbeta and 13 Jbeta primers. This table comes from immunoSEQ multiplex PCR, and its TCRdb copy is limited to in-frame clones, with some not included. The data show about 88,000 clones, and the top ten clones hold just over 5.5%. The sample comes from a study of cytomegalovirus exposure and HLA in healthy donors. Points from the study as a whole: A missense DCLRE1C variant was associated with V- and J-gene trimming of TCR beta chains in a later analysis, and an independent cohort replicated the association. Later on, an analysis tied about 17,000 TCR beta sequences to HLA alleles at 0.05 false discovery rate.

Trimming removed 7 bases from V and 5 bases from J, with 17 bases in between. Per germline, CDR1 MDHEN and CDR2 SYDVKM. The length of the CDR3 is 14 residues. The chain recombines TRBV28 with TRBJ2-5; possible D gene TRBD1, 5 bases. The sequence derives from a girl aged 10 to 17 in good health and CMV-seropositive. The sample consisted of PBMCs. The CDR3 coding sequence is TGTGCCAGCAACTCCCCTACAGGAGACGAGACCCAGTACTTC. This translates into CASNSPTGDETQYF.